These 10 T cell receptor beta chains originate from one sample sequenced in a study of regulatory T cells in long-lasting Graves disease. The time point is: persistent/refractory GD, antithyroid drugs over 5 years with positive TRAb. From RNA extracted from PBMCs, the TCR library was made. Arm-PCR of CDR3 regions and iRepertoire HTBI primers were used to build TCR beta libraries. Using its own MiXCR run on the multiplex PCR reads, TCRdb lists one record per CDR3 protein. The table shows over 300,000 distinct CDR3 sequences, with about 19% occurring only once. Sequencing used peripheral blood mononuclear cells (PBMCs), obtained when the disease was refractory, from a patient treated with antithyroid drugs. The source of these receptors is a female donor with Graves disease.

This clonotype was counted many times. The CDR3 coding sequence is TGTGCCAGCAGCTTAGCGGACCCTCCCTACGAGCAGTACTTC. This encodes CASSLADPPYEQYF. V is TRBV11-2 and J is TRBJ2-7; no clear D. The CDR3 covers 14 residues. The V end was cut by 1 base, the J end by 2 bases, with 9 bases between. The V gene's germline CDR1 is SGHAT and CDR2 FQNNGV.

In its sample, this clonotype was seen a few times. The CDR3 spells CASSPVFSGANVLTF. The CDR3 DNA follows: TGTGCCAGCAGCCCTGTCTTCTCTGGGGCCAACGTCCTGACTTTC. This rearrangement joins TRBV6-1 to TRBJ2-6; D not resolved. Trimming removed 6 bases at V and 0 bases at J, with 9 bases between. Germline V gene sequence: CDR1 MNHNS, CDR2 SASEGT. The CDR3 has 15 residues.

This clonotype was seen ten or more times. The chain combines TRBV28 with TRBJ2-7, with D unresolved. The germline CDR1 and CDR2 sequences are MDHEN and SYDVKM. Trimming stripped 8 bases from V and 5 bases from J, with 13 bases between. This CDR3 contains 12 residues. CDR3 in amino acids: CASAAAPNEQYF. DNA for the CDR3: TGTGCCAGCGCGGCCGCCCCGAACGAGCAGTACTTC.

This clonotype has a count of ten or more. V gene TRBV7-3 combines with J gene TRBJ2-2, with D possibly being TRBD1 (6 bases). Trimming pared 4 bases from V and 7 bases from J, leaving 13 bases between. The V gene's germline CDR1 is SGHTA and CDR2 FQGTGA. The CDR3 totals 14 residues. This chain's CDR3 is CASSSRTVGGELFF. In DNA form, the CDR3 reads TGTGCCAGCAGCTCCAGGACAGTTGGCGGGGAGCTGTTTTTT.

This CDR3 is CATPGGLAGVGGELFF. The CDR3 DNA follows: TGTGCCACCCCAGGGGGACTAGCGGGAGTAGGTGGGGAGCTGTTTTTT. The chain couples TRBV6-1 to TRBJ2-2; 14 positions agree with TRBD2. The CDR3 loop spans 16 amino acids. Germline values: CDR1 MNHNS, CDR2 SASEGT. V was clipped by 10 bases and J by 8 bases; unmatched bases: 12.

The chain combines TRBV6-1 with TRBJ2-4, with D perhaps matching TRBD1 or TRBD2 (7 bases each). CDR1 MNHNS and CDR2 SASEGT come from the germline V gene. The CDR3 length is 18 residues. Trimming removed 5 bases from V and 0 bases from J, with 20 bases in between. As DNA, the CDR3 is TGTGCCAGCAGTCTCCAGGGGGGGGCCGGGGGAGCCAAAAACATTCAGTACTTC. It yields the protein CASSLQGGAGGAKNIQYF.

This clonotype came up many times. The V call is TRBV12-3 or TRBV12-4, the J call TRBJ2-2, with D perhaps matching TRBD1 (5 bases). The CDR3 loop spans 15 amino acids. V was pared by 3 bases and J by 3 bases, with 11 bases between. The CDR3 region has the DNA TGTGCCAGCAGTTTGGTACAGGCCCACACCGGGGAGCTGTTTTTT. This sequence encodes CASSLVQAHTGELFF.

This clonotype was recorded at least ten times. V and J are TRBV7-9 and TRBJ1-1, with 8 positions matching TRBD1. The CDR3 consists of 16 residues. Trimming took 1 base from V and 5 from J; bases not matched to a gene: 9. Germline V gene lookup returns CDR1 SEHNR and CDR2 FQNEAQ (reference sequence). The CDR3 DNA is TGTGCCAGCAGCTTAGAGGTCGGACAGGGACGGACTGAAGCTTTCTTT. Translated: CASSLEVGQGRTEAFF.

This clonotype was seen a handful of times. The chain couples TRBV2 to TRBJ2-7; D gene uncertain. Germline V gene data show CDR1 as SNHLY and CDR2 as FYNNEI. V dropped 2 bases and J dropped 4 bases, with 9 bases sitting between them. This CDR3 region has 13 residues. This CDR3 is CASSEFTKYEQYF. The CDR3 DNA reads as TGTGCCAGCAGTGAATTCACTAAGTACGAGCAGTACTTC.

Ten or more counts support this clonotype. The chain employs TRBV29-1 and TRBJ1-4, with a possible D match to TRBD1 (6 bases). Germline CDR1 and CDR2: SQVTM and ANQGSEA. The CDR3 contains 13 residues. The V and J ends lost 4 bases and 6 bases respectively, with 12 bases between them. CDR3 sequence reads: CSVVAGAYEKLFF. CDR3 nucleotides: TGCAGCGTTGTGGCAGGGGCGTATGAAAAACTGTTTTTT. Together with reference TRBV29-1 and TRBJ1-4, the CDR3 gives the full variable domain: SAVISQKPSRDICQRGTSLTIQCQVDSQVTMMFWYRQQPGQSLTLIATANQGSEATYESGFVIDKFPISRPNLTFSTLTVSNMSPEDSSIYLCSVVAGAYEKLFFGSGTQLSVL.